This TCR beta chain was captured in a study of monozygotic twins with inflammatory bowel disease. Template-switch reactions added UMIs with a 6-nucleotide sample barcode. PCR of TCRalpha and TCRbeta cDNA was nested, with two rounds of around 15 and 9 cycles. TCRdb reprocessed the 5' RACE reads; each CDR3 protein has one entry and no DNA is given. Reported are over 110,000 distinct CDR3 sequences; the ten largest clones contain roughly 2.5%. A remark on this clonotype: Its target is not known.

Study-wide results and limits: Repertoire similarity did not differ between concordant and discordant twins, perhaps due to limited power. Researchers were unable to tell different T cell subtypes apart.

Germline lookup yields CDR1 DFQATT and CDR2 SNEGSKA (reference sequence). The CDR3 runs 14 residues. Sequenced input: blood. The TCR comes from a human donor with ulcerative colitis or Crohn's disease, or a healthy co-twin of an affected twin (not recorded which). The rearrangement uses TRBV20-1 and TRBJ2-1; the TCRdb call, TRBD1, lacks DNA for checking. This chain's CDR3 is CSARAGDRSNEQFF.